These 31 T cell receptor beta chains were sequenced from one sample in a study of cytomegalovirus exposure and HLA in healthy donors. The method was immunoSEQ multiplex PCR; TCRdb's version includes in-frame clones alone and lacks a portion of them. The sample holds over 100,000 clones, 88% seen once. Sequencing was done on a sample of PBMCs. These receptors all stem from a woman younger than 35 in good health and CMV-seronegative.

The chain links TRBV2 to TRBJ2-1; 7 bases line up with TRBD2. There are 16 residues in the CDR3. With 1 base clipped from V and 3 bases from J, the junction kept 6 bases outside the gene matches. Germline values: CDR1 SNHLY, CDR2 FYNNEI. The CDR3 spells CASSEGFAGVYNEQFF. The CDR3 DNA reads TGTGCCAGCAGTGAAGGGTTCGCGGGGGTCTACAATGAGCAGTTCTTC.

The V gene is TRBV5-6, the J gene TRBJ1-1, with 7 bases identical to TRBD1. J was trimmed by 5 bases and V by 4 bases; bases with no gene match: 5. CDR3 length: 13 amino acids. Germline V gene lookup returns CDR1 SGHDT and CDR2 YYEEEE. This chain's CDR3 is CASSRQGWTEAFF. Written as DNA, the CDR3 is TGTGCCAGCAGCCGACAGGGATGGACTGAAGCTTTCTTT. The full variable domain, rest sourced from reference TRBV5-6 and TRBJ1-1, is DAGVTQSPTHLIKTRGQQVTLRCSPKSGHDTVSWYQQALGQGPQFIFQYYEEEERQRGNFPDRFSGHQFPNYSSELNVNALLLGDSALYLCASSRQGWTEAFFGQGTRLTVV.

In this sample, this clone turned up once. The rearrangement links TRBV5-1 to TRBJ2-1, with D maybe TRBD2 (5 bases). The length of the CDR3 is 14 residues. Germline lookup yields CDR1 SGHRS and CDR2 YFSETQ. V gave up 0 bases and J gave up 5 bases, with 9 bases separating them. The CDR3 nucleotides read TGCGCCAGCAGCTTGGAAGCGGCAAACAATGAGCAGTTCTTC. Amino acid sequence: CASSLEAANNEQFF.

CDR3 amino acids: CASSYRGGEKLFF. For the CDR3, the DNA is TGTGCCAGCAGTTACAGGGGTGGTGAAAAACTGTTTTTT. The chain employs TRBV6-5 and TRBJ1-4, with a weak D call TRBD1 (5 bases). The CDR3 contains 13 residues. CDR1 MNHEY and CDR2 SVGAGI come from the germline V gene. V lost 2 bases and J lost 7, with 8 bases in between.

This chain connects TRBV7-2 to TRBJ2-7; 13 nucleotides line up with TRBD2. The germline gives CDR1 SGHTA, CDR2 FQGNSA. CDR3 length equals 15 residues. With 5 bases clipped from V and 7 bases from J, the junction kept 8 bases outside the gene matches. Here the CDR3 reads CASSGLAGVLGEQYF. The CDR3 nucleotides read TGTGCCAGCAGCGGACTAGCGGGAGTCTTGGGAGAGCAGTACTTC.

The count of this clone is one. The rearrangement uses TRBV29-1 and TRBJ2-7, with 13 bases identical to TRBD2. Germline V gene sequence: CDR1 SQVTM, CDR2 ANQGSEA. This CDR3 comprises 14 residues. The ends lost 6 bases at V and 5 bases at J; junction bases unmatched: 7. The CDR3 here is CSVELAGGGDEQYF. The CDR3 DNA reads TGCAGCGTCGAACTAGCGGGAGGGGGCGACGAGCAGTACTTC.

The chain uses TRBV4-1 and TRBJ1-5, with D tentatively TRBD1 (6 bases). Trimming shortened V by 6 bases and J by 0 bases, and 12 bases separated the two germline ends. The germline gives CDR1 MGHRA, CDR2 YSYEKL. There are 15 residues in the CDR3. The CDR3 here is CASSPWTDSNQPQHF. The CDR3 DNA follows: TGCGCCAGCAGTCCCTGGACAGATAGCAATCAGCCCCAGCATTTT.

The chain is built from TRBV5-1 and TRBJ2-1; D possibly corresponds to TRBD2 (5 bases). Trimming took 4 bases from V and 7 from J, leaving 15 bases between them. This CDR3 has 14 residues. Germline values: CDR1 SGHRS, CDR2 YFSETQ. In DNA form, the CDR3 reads TGCGCCAGCAGCCCAGCGGTAGGTGGTAATGAGCAGTTCTTC. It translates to CASSPAVGGNEQFF.

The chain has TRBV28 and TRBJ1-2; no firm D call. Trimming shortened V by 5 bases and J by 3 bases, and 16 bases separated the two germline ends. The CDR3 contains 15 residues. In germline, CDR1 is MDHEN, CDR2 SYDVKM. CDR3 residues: CASSPPAFTYYGYTF. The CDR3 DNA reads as TGTGCCAGCAGTCCTCCAGCGTTTACGTACTATGGCTACACCTTC.

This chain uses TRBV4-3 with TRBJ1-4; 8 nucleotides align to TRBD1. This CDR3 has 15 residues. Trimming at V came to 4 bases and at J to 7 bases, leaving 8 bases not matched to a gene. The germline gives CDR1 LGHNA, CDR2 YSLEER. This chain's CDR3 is CASSLRTGLSEKLFF. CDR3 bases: TGCGCCAGCAGCCTACGGACAGGGCTGAGTGAAAAACTGTTTTTT.

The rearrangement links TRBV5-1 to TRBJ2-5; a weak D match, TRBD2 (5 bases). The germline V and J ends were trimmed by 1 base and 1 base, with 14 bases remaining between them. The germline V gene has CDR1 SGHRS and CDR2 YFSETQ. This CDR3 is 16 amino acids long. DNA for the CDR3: TGCGCCAGCAGCTTGATGTCGGGGAGTGGCCAAGAGACCCAGTACTTC. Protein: CASSLMSGSGQETQYF.

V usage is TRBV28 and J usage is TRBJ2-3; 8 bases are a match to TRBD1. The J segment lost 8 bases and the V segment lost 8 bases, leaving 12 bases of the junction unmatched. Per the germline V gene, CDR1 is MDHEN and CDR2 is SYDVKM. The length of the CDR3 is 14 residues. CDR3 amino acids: CASAITGGTGTQYF. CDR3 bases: TGTGCCAGCGCTATCACAGGGGGGACGGGTACGCAGTATTTT.

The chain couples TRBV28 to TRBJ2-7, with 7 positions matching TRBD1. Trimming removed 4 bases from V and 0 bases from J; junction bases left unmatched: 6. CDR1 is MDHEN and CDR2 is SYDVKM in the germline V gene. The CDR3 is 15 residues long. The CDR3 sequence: CASSSVQGSSYEQYF. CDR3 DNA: TGTGCCAGCAGTTCGGTACAGGGGTCCTCCTACGAGCAGTACTTC. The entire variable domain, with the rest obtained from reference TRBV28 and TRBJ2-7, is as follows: DVKVTQSSRYLVKRTGEKVFLECVQDMDHENMFWYRQDPGLGLRLIYFSYDVKMKEKGDIPEGYSVSREKKERFSLILESASTNQTSMYLCASSSVQGSSYEQYFGPGTRLTVT.

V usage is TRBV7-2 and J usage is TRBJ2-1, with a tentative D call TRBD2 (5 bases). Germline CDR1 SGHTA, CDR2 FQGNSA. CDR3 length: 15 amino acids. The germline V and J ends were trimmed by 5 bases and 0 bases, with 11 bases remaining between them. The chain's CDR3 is CASSPDSGSYNEQFF. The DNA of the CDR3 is TGTGCCAGCAGCCCGGACTCTGGCTCCTACAATGAGCAGTTCTTC.

In DNA form, the CDR3 reads TGTGCCAGCAGTGACGTAGCGGGGATGGGTGAGCAGTTCTTC. Protein product: CASSDVAGMGEQFF. The V gene is TRBV2, the J gene TRBJ2-1; 8 bases agree with TRBD2. Per the germline V gene, CDR1 is SNHLY and CDR2 is FYNNEI. V was clipped by 3 bases and J by 9 bases; unmatched bases: 7. The CDR3 spans 14 residues.

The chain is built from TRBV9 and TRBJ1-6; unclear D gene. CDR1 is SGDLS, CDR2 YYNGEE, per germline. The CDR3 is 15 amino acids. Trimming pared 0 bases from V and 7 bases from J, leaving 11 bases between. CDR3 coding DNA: TGTGCCAGCAGCGTAGGGAGGGAGCCAAATTCACCCCTCCACTTT. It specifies CASSVGREPNSPLHF.

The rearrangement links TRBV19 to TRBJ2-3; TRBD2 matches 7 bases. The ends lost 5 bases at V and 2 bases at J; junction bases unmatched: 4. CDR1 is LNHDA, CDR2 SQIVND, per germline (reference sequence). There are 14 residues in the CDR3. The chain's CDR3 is CASSGGDDTDTQYF. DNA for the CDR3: TGTGCCAGTAGTGGGGGGGACGACACAGATACGCAGTATTTT.

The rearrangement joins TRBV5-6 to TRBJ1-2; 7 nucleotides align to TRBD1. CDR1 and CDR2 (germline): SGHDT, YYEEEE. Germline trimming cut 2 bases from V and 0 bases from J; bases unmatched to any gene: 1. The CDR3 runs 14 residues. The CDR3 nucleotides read TGTGCCAGCAGCTTAGGGACAGCTAACTATGGCTACACCTTC. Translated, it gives CASSLGTANYGYTF.

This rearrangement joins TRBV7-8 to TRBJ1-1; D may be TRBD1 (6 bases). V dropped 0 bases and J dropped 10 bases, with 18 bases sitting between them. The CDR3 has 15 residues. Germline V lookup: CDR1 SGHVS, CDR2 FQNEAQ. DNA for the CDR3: TGTGCCAGCAGCTTAGCGCACACAGGGTGGGGAGTAGCTTTCTTT. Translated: CASSLAHTGWGVAFF.

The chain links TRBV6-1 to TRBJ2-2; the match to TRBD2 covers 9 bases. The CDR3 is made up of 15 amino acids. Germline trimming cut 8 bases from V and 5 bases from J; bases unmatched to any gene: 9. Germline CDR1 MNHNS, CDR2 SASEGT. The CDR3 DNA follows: TGTGCCAGCCCGACGGGCGGGGGGGATACCGGGGAGCTGTTTTTT. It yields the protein CASPTGGGDTGELFF.

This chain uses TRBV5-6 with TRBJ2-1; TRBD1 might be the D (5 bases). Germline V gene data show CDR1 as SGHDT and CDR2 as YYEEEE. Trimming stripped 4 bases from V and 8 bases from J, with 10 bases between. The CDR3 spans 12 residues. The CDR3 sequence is CASSPTGDEQFF. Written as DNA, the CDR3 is TGTGCCAGCAGCCCCACAGGAGATGAGCAGTTCTTC.

The CDR3 region is CAISESLSSYNEQFF. CDR3 sequence (DNA): TGTGCCATCAGTGAGTCGCTGAGCTCCTACAATGAGCAGTTCTTC. V is TRBV10-3 and J is TRBJ2-1; D is unresolved. The germline V gene has CDR1 ENHRY and CDR2 SYGVKD. V lost 0 bases, J lost 0 bases, and 6 bases lay in between. The CDR3 totals 15 residues.

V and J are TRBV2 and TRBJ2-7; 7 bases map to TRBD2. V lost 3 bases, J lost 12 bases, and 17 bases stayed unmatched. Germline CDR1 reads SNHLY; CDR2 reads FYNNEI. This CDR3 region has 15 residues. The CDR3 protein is CASSDQPSGRRLGYF. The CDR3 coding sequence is TGTGCCAGCAGTGATCAGCCTAGCGGCCGCCGTTTAGGGTACTTC.

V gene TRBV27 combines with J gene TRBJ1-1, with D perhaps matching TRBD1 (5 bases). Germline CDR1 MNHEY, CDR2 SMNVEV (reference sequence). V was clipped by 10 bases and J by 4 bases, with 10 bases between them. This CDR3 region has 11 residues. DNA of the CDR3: TGTGCCACCTCGGGGGGCACTGAAGCTTTCTTT. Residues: CATSGGTEAFF.

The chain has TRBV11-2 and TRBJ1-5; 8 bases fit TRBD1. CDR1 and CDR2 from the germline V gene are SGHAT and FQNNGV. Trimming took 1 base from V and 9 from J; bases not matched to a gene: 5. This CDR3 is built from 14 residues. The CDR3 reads CASSLVRGRGPQHF. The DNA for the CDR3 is TGTGCCAGCAGCTTAGTCAGGGGGCGAGGGCCCCAGCATTTT.

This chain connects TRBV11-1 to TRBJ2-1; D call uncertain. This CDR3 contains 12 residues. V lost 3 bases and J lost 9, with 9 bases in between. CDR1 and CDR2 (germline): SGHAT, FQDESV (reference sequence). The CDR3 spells CASSFEAPEQFF. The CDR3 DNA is TGTGCCAGCAGCTTTGAAGCGCCTGAGCAGTTCTTC.

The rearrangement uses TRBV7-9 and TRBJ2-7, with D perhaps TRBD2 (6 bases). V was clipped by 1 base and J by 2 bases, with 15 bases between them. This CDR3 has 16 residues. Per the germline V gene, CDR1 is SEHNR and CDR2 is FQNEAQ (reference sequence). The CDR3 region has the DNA TGTGCCAGCAGCTTAGGGGGGGAACATCTAACCTACGAGCAGTACTTC. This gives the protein CASSLGGEHLTYEQYF.

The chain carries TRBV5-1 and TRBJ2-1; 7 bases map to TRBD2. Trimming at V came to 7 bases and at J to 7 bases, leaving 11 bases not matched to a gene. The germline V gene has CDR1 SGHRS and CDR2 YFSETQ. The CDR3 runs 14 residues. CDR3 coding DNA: TGCGCCAGCTCGTACGGGGGGAATGTGAATGAGCAGTTCTTC. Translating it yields CASSYGGNVNEQFF.

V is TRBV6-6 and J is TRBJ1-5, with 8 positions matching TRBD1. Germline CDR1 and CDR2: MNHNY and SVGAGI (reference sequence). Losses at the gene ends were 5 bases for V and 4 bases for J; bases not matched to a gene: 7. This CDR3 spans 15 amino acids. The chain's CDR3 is CASSPDRVGNQPQHF. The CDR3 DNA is TGTGCCAGCAGTCCGGACAGGGTGGGAAATCAGCCCCAGCATTTT.

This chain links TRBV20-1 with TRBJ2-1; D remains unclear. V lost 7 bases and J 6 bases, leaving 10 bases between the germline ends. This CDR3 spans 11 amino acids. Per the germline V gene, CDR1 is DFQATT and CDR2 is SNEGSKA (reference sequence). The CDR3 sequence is CSGAFPNEQFF. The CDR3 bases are TGCAGTGGGGCCTTCCCCAATGAGCAGTTCTTC.

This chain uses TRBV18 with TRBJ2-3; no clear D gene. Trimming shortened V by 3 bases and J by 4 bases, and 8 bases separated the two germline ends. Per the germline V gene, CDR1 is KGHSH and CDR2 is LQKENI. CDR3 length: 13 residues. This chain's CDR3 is CASSPSRSDTQYF. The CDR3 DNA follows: TGTGCCAGCTCACCCTCGAGGTCAGATACGCAGTATTTT.